A single sample is the source of the 32 T cell receptor beta chains below, sequenced in a study of T cell responses to AZD1222 COVID-19 vaccine. Clones were read by immunoSEQ multiplex PCR, and TCRdb kept only the in-frame ones, dropping some. The sample includes over 120,000 clones, around 90% of them seen just once. The source material was peripheral blood, sampled 28 days after the second dose of the MenACWY control vaccine. These receptors were collected from an adult who received the MenACWY meningococcal vaccine as a control.

The genes are TRBV19 and TRBJ1-1, with D unclear. Trimming stripped 0 bases from V and 11 bases from J, with 19 bases between. Germline CDR1 is LNHDA and CDR2 is SQIVND (reference sequence). The CDR3 runs 15 residues. This CDR3 is CASSIDAVKRVKAFF. The CDR3 nucleotides read TGTGCCAGTAGTATAGATGCTGTAAAGAGAGTAAAGGCTTTCTTT.

The chain joins TRBV7-3 to TRBJ2-7, with 9 bases lining up with TRBD1. The CDR3 totals 15 residues. Per the germline V gene, CDR1 is SGHTA and CDR2 is FQGTGA. The V gene end was trimmed by 5 bases and the J gene end by 1 base; junction bases not matched to a gene: 6. The CDR3 is CASSPWGQGSYEQYF. The CDR3, as DNA: TGTGCCAGCAGCCCCTGGGGACAGGGTTCCTACGAGCAGTACTTC.

The chain recombines TRBV7-2 with TRBJ1-1, with D perhaps matching TRBD1 (6 bases). The germline V gene encodes CDR1 SGHTA and CDR2 FQGNSA. With 2 bases removed from V and 6 bases from J, the gap between germline ends came to 13 bases. The CDR3 runs to 14 residues. The CDR3 spells CASSLTGWRAEAFF. The CDR3 nucleotides read TGTGCCAGCAGCTTAACAGGGTGGAGGGCTGAAGCTTTCTTT.

The chain joins TRBV7-6 to TRBJ2-7; D ambiguous. The V gene's germline CDR1 is SGHVS and CDR2 FNYEAQ. Trimming shortened V by 1 base and J by 3 bases, and 7 bases separated the two germline ends. This CDR3 region has 13 residues. The CDR3 bases are TGTGCCAGCAGCTTAGGTATGGGCTACGAGCAGTACTTC. This gives the protein CASSLGMGYEQYF.

V usage is TRBV18 and J usage is TRBJ1-2; 7 nucleotides line up with TRBD1. In germline, CDR1 is KGHSH, CDR2 LQKENI. This CDR3 is 17 amino acids long. J lost 0 bases, V lost 6 bases, and 13 bases had no gene match. CDR3 sequence reads: CASSHRGGGDSNYGYTF. Written as DNA, the CDR3 is TGTGCCAGCTCCCACAGAGGAGGGGGCGACTCTAACTATGGCTACACCTTC.

This clone was found once. This chain links TRBV2 with TRBJ1-4; D possibly corresponds to TRBD1 (6 bases). There are 14 residues in the CDR3. V was clipped by 10 bases and J by 8 bases, with 20 bases between them. Germline lookup yields CDR1 SNHLY and CDR2 FYNNEI. The CDR3 spells CATNQQGWREKLFF. The CDR3 DNA is TGTGCCACGAATCAACAGGGATGGAGGGAAAAACTGTTTTTT.

This sequence joins TRBV27 and TRBJ1-5, with D unclear. Trimming left V 7 bases short and J 0 bases short, with 7 bases between. Germline assignment: CDR1 MNHEY and CDR2 SMNVEV (reference sequence). The CDR3 is 13 amino acids. CDR3 DNA: TGTGCCAGCAAATTTAATAGCAATCAGCCCCAGCATTTT. This translates into CASKFNSNQPQHF.

The chain combines TRBV27 with TRBJ2-1; 8 nucleotides align to TRBD2. The V and J ends lost 6 bases and 4 bases, in that order; junction bases with no gene match: 8. This CDR3 region has 15 residues. Per germline, CDR1 MNHEY and CDR2 SMNVEV (reference sequence). The CDR3 coding sequence is TGTGCCAGCAGCCGTACCGGGACTAGTTACAATGAGCAGTTCTTC. Its translation: CASSRTGTSYNEQFF.

V is TRBV6-1 and J is TRBJ2-1; D unresolved. This CDR3 is 13 amino acids long. Germline V gene lookup returns CDR1 MNHNS and CDR2 SASEGT. Trimming removed 5 bases from V and 4 bases from J, with 9 bases in between. CDR3 loop: CASSSGAYNEQFF. As DNA, the CDR3 is TGTGCCAGCAGTTCAGGAGCTTACAATGAGCAGTTCTTC.

In its sample, this clone was seen once. V is TRBV7-2 and J is TRBJ2-5, with TRBD2 as a possible D gene (6 bases). V was pared by 4 bases and J by 2 bases, with 11 bases between. Germline V gene data show CDR1 as SGHTA and CDR2 as FQGNSA. The CDR3 spans 14 residues. The CDR3 protein is CASSSRDLQETQYF. CDR3 in DNA: TGTGCCAGCAGCTCCCGGGACTTACAAGAGACCCAGTACTTC.

This clone was detected only once. The CDR3 DNA is TGTGCCAGCACAGTGATGGCGGTTGAAGCTTTCTTT. Its translation: CASTVMAVEAFF. The chain recombines TRBV6-5 with TRBJ1-1; D not certain. Germline CDR1 reads MNHEY; CDR2 reads SVGAGI. This CDR3 spans 12 amino acids. The ends were cut back, 7 bases at V and 7 bases at J, with 13 bases in the middle.

The chain has TRBV4-1 and TRBJ1-1; 7 bases fit TRBD1. This CDR3 has 14 amino acids. V lost 5 bases, J lost 4 bases, and 7 bases stayed unmatched. Germline loops: CDR1 MGHRA, CDR2 YSYEKL. Here the CDR3 reads CASSAPTGRTEAFF. The CDR3, as DNA: TGCGCCAGCAGCGCCCCGACAGGGCGCACTGAAGCTTTCTTT.

This chain connects TRBV7-3 to TRBJ1-1, with D hard to call. V shed 5 bases and J shed 2 bases, with 3 bases lying between them. CDR1 and CDR2 from the germline V gene are SGHTA and FQGTGA. The CDR3 spans 11 residues. For the CDR3, the DNA is TGTGCCAGCAGCGGAAACACTGAAGCTTTCTTT. Translating gives CASSGNTEAFF.

This clone has a single count. The junction differs from germline at one of its ends, possibly a read error. This rearrangement joins TRBV7-7 to TRBJ1-5; no reliable D call. The CDR3 length is 13 residues. In germline, CDR1 is SSHAT, CDR2 FNYEAQ (reference sequence). The CDR3 sequence: CASSLAADQPQHF. CDR3 nucleotides: TGTGCTAGCAGCTTAGCGGCGGATCAGCCCCAGCATTTT.

This chain uses TRBV7-2 with TRBJ1-6, with D possibly TRBD1 on 5 matching bases. Germline V gives CDR1 SGHTA, CDR2 FQGNSA. Trimming took off 3 bases at V and 7 bases at J, with 10 bases between the two ends. The CDR3 covers 14 residues. CDR3 DNA: TGTGCCAGCAGCTTTGAGGGGCCCAATTCACCCCTCCACTTT. Protein product: CASSFEGPNSPLHF. Full variable domain (outside the CDR3, taken from reference TRBV7-2 and TRBJ1-6): GAGVSQSPSNKVTEKGKDVELRCDPISGHTALYWYRQSLGQGLEFLIYFQGNSAPDKSGLPSDRFSAERTGGSVSTLTIQRTQQEDSAVYLCASSFEGPNSPLHFGNGTRLTVT.

CDR3 region: CASSGLKGGEQYF. The CDR3 bases are TGTGCCAGCTCAGGTTTGAAGGGCGGCGAGCAGTACTTC. The genes are TRBV18 and TRBJ2-7; unclear D gene. Trimming pared 5 bases from V and 6 bases from J, leaving 14 bases between. Germline CDR1 and CDR2: KGHSH and LQKENI. The CDR3 is made up of 13 amino acids.

The chain links TRBV28 to TRBJ2-2; D may be TRBD2 (7 bases). Germline values: CDR1 MDHEN, CDR2 SYDVKM. The CDR3 totals 15 residues. V was clipped by 6 bases and J by 6 bases, with 17 bases between them. Here the CDR3 reads CASSKPDSGAGELFF. The DNA for the CDR3 is TGTGCCAGCAGCAAGCCGGACAGCGGGGCCGGGGAGCTGTTTTTT. The variable domain in full, completed from reference TRBV28 and TRBJ2-2, reads DVKVTQSSRYLVKRTGEKVFLECVQDMDHENMFWYRQDPGLGLRLIYFSYDVKMKEKGDIPEGYSVSREKKERFSLILESASTNQTSMYLCASSKPDSGAGELFFGEGSRLTVL.

V and J are TRBV4-3 and TRBJ1-5; D is unresolved. V was shortened by 3 bases and J by 2 bases, with 17 bases between the two germline ends. Per the germline V gene, CDR1 is LGHNA and CDR2 is YSLEER. The CDR3 consists of 17 residues. Here the CDR3 reads CASSHEYHGLGNQPQHF. The CDR3 bases are TGCGCCAGCAGCCACGAGTACCATGGTTTGGGCAATCAGCCCCAGCATTTT.

About this clone: Germline and junction disagree at one end, which may indicate a read error. This chain uses TRBV10-3 with TRBJ2-2, with 11 bases that match TRBD2. The CDR3 extends over 17 amino acids. CDR1 is ENHRY, CDR2 SYGVKD, per germline. The CDR3 nucleotides read TGTGCCATCAGTGACCCACTAGCGGGGGACCTTCACCGGGGAGCTGTTTTT. Its translation is CAISDPLAGDLHRGAVF.

The chain uses TRBV5-1 and TRBJ1-4; no clear D. Trimming shortened V by 0 bases and J by 2 bases, and 5 bases separated the two germline ends. Germline V lookup: CDR1 SGHRS, CDR2 YFSETQ. There are 14 residues in the CDR3. The CDR3 bases are TGCGCCAGCAGCTTGGAAGGGACTAATGAAAAACTGTTTTTT. Protein: CASSLEGTNEKLFF.

The genes are TRBV7-9 and TRBJ1-1; D is possibly TRBD1 (5 bases). Germline CDR1 and CDR2: SEHNR and FQNEAQ (reference sequence). This CDR3 comprises 14 residues. V dropped 3 bases and J dropped 1 base, with 9 bases sitting between them. CDR3 region: CASSLRDENTEAFF. The CDR3 DNA reads as TGTGCCAGCAGCTTGCGGGACGAGAACACTGAAGCTTTCTTT.

This chain links TRBV5-8 with TRBJ2-7; 9 nucleotides agree with TRBD1. The CDR3 covers 15 residues. Trimming removed 3 bases from V and 2 bases from J; junction bases left unmatched: 6. Germline values: CDR1 SGHTS, CDR2 YDEGEE. CDR3 DNA: TGTGCCAGCAGCTCCGAGGGGGACAGGGCCTACGAGCAGTACTTC. As protein: CASSSEGDRAYEQYF.

The CDR3 DNA reads as TGTGCCAGCATACGACTAGCGGAGTACAATGAGCAGTTCTTC. Translated: CASIRLAEYNEQFF. This sequence joins TRBV6-5 and TRBJ2-1, with TRBD2 matching over 9 bases. CDR1 is MNHEY, CDR2 SVGAGI, per germline. The CDR3 is 14 residues long. The junction had 5 bases not matched to a gene; V was cut back by 7 bases and J by 4 bases.

The chain links TRBV30 to TRBJ1-2; no clear D. The germline V and J ends were trimmed by 2 bases and 0 bases, with 16 bases remaining between them. The CDR3 sequence is 16 residues long. The germline V gene encodes CDR1 GTSNPN and CDR2 SVGIG (reference sequence). CDR3 amino acids: CAWSREQLLANYGYTF. CDR3 DNA sequence: TGTGCCTGGAGTCGGGAACAGCTTTTAGCTAACTATGGCTACACCTTC.

The chain has TRBV19 and TRBJ1-4; possible D gene TRBD1, 6 bases. The CDR3 length is 15 residues. The germline V and J ends were trimmed by 7 bases and 6 bases, with 18 bases remaining between them. Germline-derived CDR1 and CDR2 are LNHDA and SQIVND (reference sequence). CDR3 residues: CASNNLQGSYEKLFF. The CDR3 DNA reads as TGTGCCAGTAACAACTTACAGGGTTCCTATGAAAAACTGTTTTTT. The whole variable domain, remainder taken from reference TRBV19 and TRBJ1-4, is DGGITQSPKYLFRKEGQNVTLSCEQNLNHDAMYWYRQDPGQGLRLIYYSQIVNDFQKGDIAEGYSVSREKKESFPLTVTSAQKNPTAFYLCASNNLQGSYEKLFFGSGTQLSVL.

This chain connects TRBV4-3 to TRBJ1-1; D call uncertain. This CDR3 has 14 residues. V was shortened by 0 bases and J by 6 bases, with 11 bases between the two germline ends. Per the germline V gene, CDR1 is LGHNA and CDR2 is YSLEER. The CDR3 here is CASSQEGSGAEAFF. The CDR3 coding sequence is TGCGCCAGCAGCCAAGAAGGGAGCGGGGCTGAAGCTTTCTTT.

V and J are TRBV12-3 or TRBV12-4 and TRBJ1-2; a weak D match, TRBD1 (5 bases). The CDR3 is 13 amino acids. With 7 bases removed from V and 7 bases from J, the gap between germline ends came to 16 bases. The CDR3 loop reads CASTPGGVFGYTF. The CDR3 nucleotides read TGTGCCAGCACCCCGGGGGGTGTTTTTGGCTACACCTTC.

This clone is a singleton in its sample. V gene TRBV7-8 combines with J gene TRBJ2-3; D perhaps matches TRBD2 (6 bases). The CDR3 totals 16 residues. Germline assignment: CDR1 SGHVS and CDR2 FQNEAQ. V lost 7 bases to trimming and J lost 2 bases, with 19 bases between them. The CDR3 region is CASTYRDSSSTDTQYF. The CDR3 DNA reads as TGTGCCAGCACCTATCGGGACTCCTCTTCCACAGATACGCAGTATTTT.

The V gene is TRBV7-2, the J gene TRBJ1-5; no firm D call. Looked up from germline, CDR1 is SGHTA and CDR2 is FQGNSA. Deletions cut 0 bases from V and 5 bases from J, with 8 bases between. The CDR3 runs 14 residues. CDR3 in DNA: TGTGCCAGCAGCTTAGCGCTAGGCTATCAGCCCCAGCATTTT. It yields the protein CASSLALGYQPQHF.

V is TRBV10-1 and J is TRBJ2-7, with D unresolved. The CDR3 runs to 15 residues. V gave up 0 bases and J gave up 6 bases, with 15 bases separating them. Per the germline V gene, CDR1 is WNHNN and CDR2 is SYGVQD (reference sequence). DNA of the CDR3: TGCGCCAGCAGTGAGTCGTGGTGGACCCCCGGCGAGCAGTACTTC. As protein: CASSESWWTPGEQYF.

This rearrangement joins TRBV5-1 to TRBJ1-6; TRBD1 might be the D (5 bases). The CDR3 contains 18 residues. From germline, CDR1 is SGHRS and CDR2 YFSETQ. V lost 0 bases and J 3 bases, leaving 16 bases between the germline ends. The CDR3 is CASSLGLPGVIYNSPLHF. CDR3 in DNA: TGCGCCAGCAGCTTGGGTCTCCCGGGGGTCATCTATAATTCACCCCTCCACTTT.

This chain links TRBV6-1 with TRBJ2-2, with D perhaps matching TRBD1 or TRBD2 (5 bases each). The CDR3 consists of 14 residues. Trimming stripped 3 bases from V and 2 bases from J, with 7 bases between. CDR1 and CDR2 (germline): MNHNS, SASEGT. CDR3 loop: CASSEGVNTGELFF. The DNA for the CDR3 is TGTGCCAGCAGTGAGGGGGTAAACACCGGGGAGCTGTTTTTT.